This T cell receptor beta chain emerged from a study of shared clonotypes between healthy human individuals. As defined, naive CD8 cells were CD45RO-negative and positively selected for CCR7, with terminally differentiated effector memory CD45RA+ cells excluded. The table came from immunoSEQ multiplex PCR; TCRdb's copy has only in-frame clones and leaves some out. This repertoire shows hundreds of thousands of clones, 90% to 97% found once; its top ten account for less than 0.13%. In germline, CDR1 is SNHLY, CDR2 FYNNEI. This CDR3 has 16 amino acids. Trimming removed 7 bases from V and 3 bases from J; junction bases left unmatched: 6.

This sequence originates from a woman aged 25 to 39 in good health. The chain has TRBV2 and TRBJ2-2, with TRBD2 identical over 12 bases. Input material: naive CD8+ T cells sorted from blood. The CDR3 region is CASMRTSGVYTGELFF. In DNA, the CDR3 is TGTGCCAGCATGAGGACTAGCGGGGTTTACACCGGGGAGCTGTTTTTT.